Here is one TCR beta chain with its context. This sample was taken from a study of blood T cell repertoires in COVID-19. The wider study: Italy, Spain and the United States were the sources of the convalescent and acute COVID-19 samples. Sample material is recorded as cDNA or gDNA derived from T cells, B-cell-depleted T cells, or PBMCs.

Original processing notes: Using reference gene primer amplification, nucleated cell counts were estimated. Generated by immunoSEQ multiplex PCR, the TCRdb table keeps only in-frame clones and is missing some. V and J calls and clone size follow that table, whereas D and trimming were derived from the DNA. The top ten hold roughly 9.2% of the sample, which has fewer than 200,000 clones, approximately 88% seen once. Trimming took 3 bases from V and 6 from J, leaving 15 bases between them. Germline CDR1 PRHDT, CDR2 FYEKMQ (reference sequence). This CDR3 spans 14 amino acids. Sequencing was done on a sample of peripheral blood. This receptor was identified in a woman aged 80 or over with active or convalescent COVID-19. The V and J genes are TRBV13 and TRBJ2-7, with D possibly TRBD1 on 6 matching bases. For the CDR3, the DNA is TGTGCCAGCAGCTTCTACGGGACACCCTCCGAGCAGTACTTC. This sequence encodes CASSFYGTPSEQYF. The whole variable domain, remainder taken from reference TRBV13 and TRBJ2-7, is AAGVIQSPRHLIKEKRETATLKCYPIPRHDTVYWYQQGPGQDPQFLISFYEKMQSDKGSIPDRFSAQQFSDYHSELNMSSLELGDSALYFCASSFYGTPSEQYFGPGTRLTVT.